The clone carrying this T cell receptor (beta chain) has only a few counts. Libraries were prepared by immunoSEQ multiplex PCR; TCRdb keeps only in-frame clonotypes and omits some of them. The sample holds around 300,000 clones, approximately 92% seen once. The data stem from a study of blood T cell repertoires in COVID-19. Two negative PCRs, clearance, or symptom resolution characterized the recovered Cohort 3 donors. CDR1 is SGHTA, CDR2 FQGTGA, per germline. This CDR3 comprises 17 residues. After removal of 5 bases from V and 6 bases from J, the junction contained 12 bases not matched to a gene. The origin of this receptor is a woman aged 25 to 39 who had recovered from COVID-19. The chain carries TRBV7-3 and TRBJ2-1, with 11 positions matching TRBD2. Sequencing was carried out using PBMCs or T cells enriched from blood (not recorded which). DNA for the CDR3: TGTGCCAGCAGCCCCCAGCCCGGACTAGCGGGTCGCAATGAGCAGTTCTTC. Translation: CASSPQPGLAGRNEQFF.